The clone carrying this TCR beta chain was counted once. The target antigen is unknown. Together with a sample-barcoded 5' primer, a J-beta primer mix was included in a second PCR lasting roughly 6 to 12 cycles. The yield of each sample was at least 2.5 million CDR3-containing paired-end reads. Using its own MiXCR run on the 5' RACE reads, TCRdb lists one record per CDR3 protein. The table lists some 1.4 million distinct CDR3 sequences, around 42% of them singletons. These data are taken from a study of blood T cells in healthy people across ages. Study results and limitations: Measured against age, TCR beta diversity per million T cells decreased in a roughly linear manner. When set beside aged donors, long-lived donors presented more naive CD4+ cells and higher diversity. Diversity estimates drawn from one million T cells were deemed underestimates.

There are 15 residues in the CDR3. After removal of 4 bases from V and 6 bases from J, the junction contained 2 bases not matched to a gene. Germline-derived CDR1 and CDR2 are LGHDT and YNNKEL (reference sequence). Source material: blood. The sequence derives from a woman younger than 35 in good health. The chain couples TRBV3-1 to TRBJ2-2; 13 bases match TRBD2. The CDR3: CASSRTSGSAGELFF. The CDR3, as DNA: TGTGCCAGCAGCCGGACTAGCGGGAGCGCCGGGGAGCTGTTTTTT.